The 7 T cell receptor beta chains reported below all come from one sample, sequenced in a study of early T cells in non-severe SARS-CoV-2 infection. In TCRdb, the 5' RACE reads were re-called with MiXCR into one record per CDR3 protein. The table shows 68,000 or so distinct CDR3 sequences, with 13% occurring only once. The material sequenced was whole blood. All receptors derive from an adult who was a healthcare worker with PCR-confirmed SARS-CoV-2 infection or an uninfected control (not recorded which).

The CDR3, as DNA: TGTGCCAGCAGCACCGGGACGGTCCTTTATTCACCCCTCCACTTT. Translation gives CASSTGTVLYSPLHF. This chain links TRBV11-1 with TRBJ1-6, with a weak D call TRBD1 (5 bases). The CDR3 spans 15 residues. Trimming shortened V by 5 bases and J by 8 bases, and 16 bases separated the two germline ends. Germline-derived CDR1 and CDR2 are SGHAT and FQDESV (reference sequence). Based on the CDR3 plus reference TRBV11-1 and TRBJ1-6, the full variable domain is EAEVAQSPRYKITEKSQAVAFWCDPISGHATLYWYRQILGQGPELLVQFQDESVVDDSQLPKDRFSAERLKGVDSTLKIQPAELGDSAMYLCASSTGTVLYSPLHFGNGTRLTVT.

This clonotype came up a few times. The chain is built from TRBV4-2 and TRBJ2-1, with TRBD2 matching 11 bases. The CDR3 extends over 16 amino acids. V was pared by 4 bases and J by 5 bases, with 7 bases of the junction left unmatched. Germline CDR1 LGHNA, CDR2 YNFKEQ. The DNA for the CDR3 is TGTGCCAGCAGCCCATCAACTAGCGGGGGCCACAATGAGCAGTTCTTC. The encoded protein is CASSPSTSGGHNEQFF.

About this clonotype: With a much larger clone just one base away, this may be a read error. CDR3 residues: CASSLSRGLGTEAFF. The CDR3 bases are TGTGCCAGCAGCTTGTCGAGGGGGCTGGGGACTGAAGCTTTCTTT. The chain has TRBV5-4 and TRBJ1-1, with 7 bases aligning to TRBD1. The junction had 8 bases not matched to a gene; V was cut back by 1 base and J by 5 bases. Germline loops: CDR1 SGHNT, CDR2 YYREEE (reference sequence). The CDR3 is 15 amino acids.

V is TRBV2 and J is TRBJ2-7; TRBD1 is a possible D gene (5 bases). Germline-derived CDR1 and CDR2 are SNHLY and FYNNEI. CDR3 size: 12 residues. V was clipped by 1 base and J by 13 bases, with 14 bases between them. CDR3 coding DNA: TGTGCCAGCAGTGAAGGGACAAGGTCCCTCTACTTC. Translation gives CASSEGTRSLYF. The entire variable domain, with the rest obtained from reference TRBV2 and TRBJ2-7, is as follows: EPEVTQTPSHQVTQMGQEVILRCVPISNHLYFYWYRQILGQKVEFLVSFYNNEISEKSEIFDDQFSVERPDGSNFTLKIRSTKLEDSAMYFCASSEGTRSLYFGPGTRLTVT.

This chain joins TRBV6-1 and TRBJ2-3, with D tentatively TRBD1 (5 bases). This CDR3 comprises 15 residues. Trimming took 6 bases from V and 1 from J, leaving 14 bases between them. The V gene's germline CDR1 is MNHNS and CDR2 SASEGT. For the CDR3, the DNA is TGTGCCAGCAGAGGGGCAGGCCTAGGCACAGATACGCAGTATTTT. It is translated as CASRGAGLGTDTQYF.

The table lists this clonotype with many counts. The CDR3 DNA reads as TGTGCCAGCAGCCAAGATATAACGGAATTTAACTATGGCTACACCTTC. It is translated as CASSQDITEFNYGYTF. The rearrangement uses TRBV3-1 and TRBJ1-2; D not certain. Trimming cost V 0 bases and J 1 base, with 12 bases left between them. Germline V CDR1 and CDR2: LGHDT, YNNKEL (reference sequence). The length of the CDR3 is 16 residues. The whole variable domain, filled in from reference TRBV3-1 and TRBJ1-2, reads DTAVSQTPKYLVTQMGNDKSIKCEQNLGHDTMYWYKQDSKKFLKIMFSYNNKELIINETVPNRFSPKSPDKAHLNLHINSLELGDSAVYFCASSQDITEFNYGYTFGSGTRLTVV.

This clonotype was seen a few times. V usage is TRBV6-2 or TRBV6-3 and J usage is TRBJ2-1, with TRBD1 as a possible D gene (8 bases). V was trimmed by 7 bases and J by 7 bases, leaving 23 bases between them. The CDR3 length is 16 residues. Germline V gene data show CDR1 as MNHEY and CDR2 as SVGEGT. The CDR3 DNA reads TGTGCCAGCACCAAGGGATGGACAGGGACTATAAATGAGCAGTTCTTC. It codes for CASTKGWTGTINEQFF.